The subject of this entry is one T cell receptor (beta chain). The data are from a study of T cell responses to AZD1222 COVID-19 vaccine. TCRdb keeps only in-frame clones here, not all; method: immunoSEQ multiplex PCR. This table has over 90,000 clones, 91% appearing once. V was clipped by 6 bases and J by 8 bases, with 19 bases between them. This CDR3 has 15 amino acids. CDR1 and CDR2 (germline): MNHEY, SVGAGI. This TCR was sampled from an adult in good health. This chain uses TRBV6-5 with TRBJ1-4; tentative D call: TRBD1 (6 bases). The sample in question was peripheral blood, obtained on day 0 of AZD1222 vaccination. The CDR3 sequence is CASRRTRGDLEKLFF. As DNA, the CDR3 is TGTGCCAGCAGGAGAACCAGGGGTGACTTGGAAAAACTGTTTTTT.